One and the same sample provided the 30 T cell receptor beta chains below, sequenced in a study of blood T cell repertoires in COVID-19. Only in-frame clones appear in the TCRdb table, and some are missing; sequencing was by immunoSEQ multiplex PCR. The sample holds fewer than 85,000 clones, around 86% seen once. Sequenced input: peripheral blood. All receptors come from a man in his fifties with active COVID-19.

Here the CDR3 DNA reads TGTGCCACCAGTGATCGAGCTCGGGGCAGGGGCGGCTACACCTTC. It codes for CATSDRARGRGGYTF. The chain carries TRBV24-1 and TRBJ1-2; D is possibly TRBD1 (6 bases). This CDR3 has 15 amino acids. CDR1 and CDR2 from the germline V gene are KGHDR and SFDVKD. V was trimmed by 3 bases and J by 8 bases, leaving 18 bases between them.

The chain carries TRBV6-6 and TRBJ1-1, with 7 bases fitting TRBD1. V shed 0 bases, J shed 5 bases, and the junction held 3 bases outside the gene matches. CDR1 and CDR2 (germline): MNHNY, SVGAGI (reference sequence). The CDR3 has 14 residues. DNA for the CDR3: TGTGCCAGCAGTTACTCGTCAGGGGGGACTGAAGCTTTCTTT. Protein product: CASSYSSGGTEAFF.

The rearrangement uses TRBV4-1 and TRBJ2-1; a weak D match, TRBD1 (6 bases). CDR1 MGHRA and CDR2 YSYEKL come from the germline V gene. CDR3 length equals 18 residues. Trimming stripped 0 bases from V and 6 bases from J, with 21 bases between. CDR3 nucleotide sequence: TGCGCCAGCAGCCAAGAAGGGGGTTGGTCCGGGACACCCAATGAGCAGTTCTTC. Translated, it gives CASSQEGGWSGTPNEQFF.

The V gene is TRBV11-2, the J gene TRBJ2-6; D not resolved. In germline, CDR1 is SGHAT, CDR2 FQNNGV. Trimming stripped 5 bases from V and 1 base from J, with 6 bases between. The CDR3 loop spans 14 amino acids. CDR3 region: CASSTTSGANVLTF. CDR3 in DNA: TGTGCCAGCAGCACCACATCTGGGGCCAACGTCCTGACTTTC.

The rearrangement joins TRBV7-2 to TRBJ1-3; TRBD1 matches 9 bases. CDR1 and CDR2 from the germline V gene are SGHTA and FQGNSA. Trimming removed 0 bases from V and 2 bases from J; junction bases left unmatched: 5. The CDR3 consists of 17 residues. The CDR3 DNA reads as TGTGCCAGCAGCTTAGCGGGAGGGACAGGGCCTGGAAACACCATATATTTT. This sequence encodes CASSLAGGTGPGNTIYF.

The chain couples TRBV30 to TRBJ1-6; 8 positions agree with TRBD1. Germline trimming cut 8 bases from V and 7 bases from J; bases unmatched to any gene: 10. Germline CDR1 is GTSNPN and CDR2 is SVGIG (reference sequence). This CDR3 comprises 14 residues. The CDR3 reads CATDQGANNSPLHF. CDR3 bases: TGTGCCACGGATCAGGGGGCCAACAATTCACCCCTCCACTTT.

The chain recombines TRBV30 with TRBJ1-2; a weak D match, TRBD1 (5 bases). The V end lost 0 bases, the J end lost 2 bases, and 13 bases lay between the germline ends. The germline V gene encodes CDR1 GTSNPN and CDR2 SVGIG (reference sequence). This CDR3 has 15 residues. The CDR3 reads CAWSVQVPRNYGYTF. The CDR3 DNA follows: TGTGCCTGGAGTGTACAGGTACCGCGAAACTATGGCTACACCTTC. Combining the CDR3 with reference TRBV30 and TRBJ1-2 gives the whole variable domain SQTIHQWPATLVQPVGSPLSLECTVEGTSNPNLYWYRQAAGRGLQLLFYSVGIGQISSEVPQNLSASRPQDRQFILSSKKLLLSDSGFYLCAWSVQVPRNYGYTFGSGTRLTVV.

The V gene is TRBV19, the J gene TRBJ2-1; 12 nucleotides line up with TRBD1. The CDR3 totals 16 residues. Germline CDR1 and CDR2: LNHDA and SQIVND (reference sequence). Unmatched junction bases numbered 6, after V lost 8 bases and J lost 1 base. The CDR3 loop reads CASGGTGGLSYNEQFF. For the CDR3, the DNA is TGTGCCAGTGGAGGGACAGGGGGCCTATCCTACAATGAGCAGTTCTTC.

The chain joins TRBV4-1 to TRBJ2-5; TRBD2 aligns across 11 bases. The V gene end was trimmed by 3 bases and the J gene end by 1 base; junction bases not matched to a gene: 4. CDR1 and CDR2 from the germline V gene are MGHRA and YSYEKL. CDR3 length: 16 amino acids. The CDR3 nucleotides are TGCGCCAGCAGCCAGACTAGCGGGGTCCGCCAAGAGACCCAGTACTTC. Residues: CASSQTSGVRQETQYF.

This chain uses TRBV6-5 with TRBJ1-4, with D perhaps TRBD1 (5 bases). The CDR3 covers 15 residues. V was pared by 0 bases and J by 5 bases, with 10 bases between. Germline lookup yields CDR1 MNHEY and CDR2 SVGAGI. CDR3 sequence (DNA): TGTGCCAGCAGTTACTCGACAGCCTGGAATGAAAAACTGTTTTTT. Translating gives CASSYSTAWNEKLFF.

J is TRBJ2-7 and V is TRBV12-3 or TRBV12-4; D unclear. CDR3 length: 11 residues. Trimming took off 3 bases at V and 3 bases at J, with 3 bases between the two ends. The CDR3 loop is CASSFSYEQYF. CDR3 DNA sequence: TGTGCCAGCAGTTTTAGCTACGAGCAGTACTTC.

The chain combines TRBV5-4 with TRBJ2-5; 10 nucleotides agree with TRBD1. V was clipped by 3 bases and J by 10 bases; unmatched bases: 9. There are 14 residues in the CDR3. Germline CDR1 reads SGHNT; CDR2 reads YYREEE (reference sequence). The CDR3 region has the DNA TGTGCCAGCAGCTCGAGACAGGGGGCAAGAGACCAGTACTTC. This translates into CASSSRQGARDQYF.

This clone appeared once. The chain uses TRBV9 and TRBJ2-3; 7 positions agree with TRBD2. This CDR3 is 15 amino acids long. The germline V gene has CDR1 SGDLS and CDR2 YYNGEE. V gave up 0 bases and J gave up 4 bases; unmatched junction bases: 5. The CDR3 reads CASSVELASADTQYF. The CDR3 nucleotides read TGTGCCAGCAGCGTAGAACTAGCGAGCGCAGATACGCAGTATTTT.

This clone came up a few times. The rearrangement uses TRBV4-1 and TRBJ1-2; the D gene is possibly TRBD1 (5 bases). V was cut by 0 bases and J by 4 bases, with 12 bases left in between. The CDR3 length is 15 residues. Germline assignment: CDR1 MGHRA and CDR2 YSYEKL. This CDR3 is CASSQDVRVPYGYTF. CDR3 bases: TGCGCCAGCAGCCAAGATGTCAGGGTACCCTATGGCTACACCTTC.

V usage is TRBV6-2 or TRBV6-3 and J usage is TRBJ1-5, with D hard to call. Trimming pared 6 bases from V and 4 bases from J, leaving 13 bases between. There are 14 residues in the CDR3. Per the germline V gene, CDR1 is MNHEY and CDR2 is SVGEGT. The CDR3 bases are TGTGCCAGCAGCCTCCGGGAGTTAAATCAGCCCCAGCATTTT. Amino acid sequence: CASSLRELNQPQHF.

This clone came up once. V and J are TRBV10-3 and TRBJ2-7; TRBD2 might be the D (5 bases). The CDR3 runs to 14 residues. Germline-derived CDR1 and CDR2 are ENHRY and SYGVKD. V was cut by 0 bases and J by 0 bases, with 6 bases left in between. In nucleotides, the CDR3 is TGTGCCATCAGTGAGTCGGGGAGCTCCTACGAGCAGTACTTC. Its protein is CAISESGSSYEQYF.

This clone has a handful of counts. This rearrangement joins TRBV28 to TRBJ2-5; no clear D. The ends were cut back, 5 bases at V and 5 bases at J, with 15 bases in the middle. Per the germline V gene, CDR1 is MDHEN and CDR2 is SYDVKM. There are 14 residues in the CDR3. The CDR3 region is CASSPGGTRETQYF. The CDR3 region has the DNA TGTGCCAGCAGTCCCGGCGGCACCCGCGAGACCCAGTACTTC. Full variable domain (missing parts from reference TRBV28 and TRBJ2-5): DVKVTQSSRYLVKRTGEKVFLECVQDMDHENMFWYRQDPGLGLRLIYFSYDVKMKEKGDIPEGYSVSREKKERFSLILESASTNQTSMYLCASSPGGTRETQYFGPGTRLLVL.

V gene TRBV5-5 combines with J gene TRBJ2-7; no reliable D call. The CDR3 is 13 amino acids. Between the trimmed V and J ends, which lost 2 bases and 1 base, there was a span of 7 bases. The germline V gene has CDR1 SGHKS and CDR2 YYEKEE (reference sequence). CDR3 amino acids: CASSFSVSYEQYF. CDR3 nucleotide sequence: TGTGCCAGCAGCTTCAGCGTTTCCTACGAGCAGTACTTC.

The chain has TRBV10-3 and TRBJ2-3; 10 bases map to TRBD2. Germline V gene sequence: CDR1 ENHRY, CDR2 SYGVKD. The CDR3 sequence is 18 residues long. The trim removed 0 bases at V and 3 bases at J, leaving 9 bases unmatched. The CDR3 DNA is TGTGCCATCAGTGAGTCGGCGTTAGCGGGGGGATCAACAGATACGCAGTATTTT. Residues: CAISESALAGGSTDTQYF.

This sequence joins TRBV10-3 and TRBJ2-7; maybe TRBD2 (7 bases). The CDR3 has 15 amino acids. Trimming removed 0 bases from V and 3 bases from J, with 12 bases in between. Germline V gives CDR1 ENHRY, CDR2 SYGVKD. CDR3 loop: CAISESLGGGYEQYF. The CDR3 DNA is TGTGCCATCAGTGAGTCGTTAGGGGGGGGCTACGAGCAGTACTTC.

The V gene is TRBV7-2, the J gene TRBJ1-3; maybe TRBD1 (5 bases). V gave up 5 bases and J gave up 4 bases, with 15 bases separating them. This CDR3 has 15 residues. Germline-derived CDR1 and CDR2 are SGHTA and FQGNSA. The chain's CDR3 is CASSVPGVAGNTIYF. The CDR3 DNA reads TGTGCCAGCAGCGTACCGGGGGTGGCCGGAAACACCATATATTTT. The full variable domain, its missing parts supplied by reference TRBV7-2 and TRBJ1-3, is GAGVSQSPSNKVTEKGKDVELRCDPISGHTALYWYRQSLGQGLEFLIYFQGNSAPDKSGLPSDRFSAERTGGSVSTLTIQRTQQEDSAVYLCASSVPGVAGNTIYFGEGSWLTVV.

This chain connects TRBV7-9 to TRBJ1-1; D possibly corresponds to TRBD1 (5 bases). Germline-derived CDR1 and CDR2 are SEHNR and FQNEAQ (reference sequence). The V end lost 5 bases, the J end lost 1 base, and 14 bases lay between the germline ends. This CDR3 contains 15 residues. The CDR3 DNA reads as TGTGCCAGCAGCCCGCGGGGGAGTTCGAACACTGAAGCTTTCTTT. It encodes CASSPRGSSNTEAFF.

J is TRBJ1-6 and V is TRBV5-1; D unclear. The CDR3 loop spans 13 amino acids. The germline gives CDR1 SGHRS, CDR2 YFSETQ. Trimming took 5 bases from V and 7 from J, leaving 10 bases between them. CDR3 in amino acids: CASSEHSNSPLHF. Written as DNA, the CDR3 is TGCGCCAGCAGTGAGCATTCCAATTCACCCCTCCACTTT.

The chain has TRBV3-1 (or the pseudogene TRBV3-2) and TRBJ2-7; D call uncertain. V was pared by 4 bases and J by 7 bases, with 11 bases between. Germline V gene lookup returns CDR1 LGHDT and CDR2 YNNKEL (reference sequence). CDR3 length: 12 residues. CDR3 DNA sequence: TGTGCCAGCAGCCTATCCTCAGGAGAGCAGTACTTC. It yields the protein CASSLSSGEQYF.

This chain joins TRBV6-5 and TRBJ1-5; D uncertain. The CDR3 runs 13 residues. The germline V gene has CDR1 MNHEY and CDR2 SVGAGI. V dropped 2 bases and J dropped 7 bases, with 9 bases sitting between them. The CDR3 DNA reads as TGTGCCAGCAGTTACGGGAGAAAACAGCCCCAGCATTTT. This translates into CASSYGRKQPQHF.

This chain uses TRBV28 with TRBJ2-4, with 7 nucleotides matching TRBD2. Germline values: CDR1 MDHEN, CDR2 SYDVKM. V gave up 6 bases and J gave up 4 bases; unmatched junction bases: 6. This CDR3 has 14 residues. This CDR3 reads CASRRLAQKNIQYF. CDR3 nucleotides: TGTGCCAGCAGGAGACTAGCCCAAAAAAACATTCAGTACTTC.

V and J are TRBV6-5 and TRBJ1-1; 10 bases are shared with TRBD1. Germline CDR1 MNHEY, CDR2 SVGAGI. The CDR3 covers 14 residues. V was clipped by 2 bases and J by 6 bases; unmatched bases: 3. CDR3 residues: CASSYSGQGAEAFF. CDR3 sequence (DNA): TGTGCCAGCAGTTACAGTGGACAGGGGGCTGAAGCTTTCTTT.

This chain connects TRBV5-6 to TRBJ2-7; 12 positions agree with TRBD2. The germline V gene encodes CDR1 SGHDT and CDR2 YYEEEE. Trimming took 1 base from V and 2 from J; bases not matched to a gene: 1. The CDR3 covers 15 residues. CDR3 in amino acids: CASSLRTSGTYEQYF. CDR3 sequence (DNA): TGTGCCAGCAGCTTGCGGACTAGCGGGACCTACGAGCAGTACTTC.

The rearrangement links TRBV12-3 or TRBV12-4 to TRBJ2-2, with unresolved D. Trimming stripped 7 bases from V and 2 bases from J, with 5 bases between. The CDR3 loop spans 12 amino acids. The CDR3: CASTTNTGELFF. As DNA, the CDR3 is TGTGCCAGCACCACTAACACCGGGGAGCTGTTTTTT.

The rearrangement joins TRBV5-1 to TRBJ1-2, with TRBD1 matching over 8 bases. V dropped 2 bases and J dropped 7; count of bases not matched to a gene: 7. Germline CDR1 is SGHRS and CDR2 is YFSETQ. This CDR3 contains 14 residues. Here the CDR3 DNA reads TGCGCCAGCAGCTTTCAGGGGGCTGAGAGTGGCTACACCTTC. Its protein product is CASSFQGAESGYTF.